One sample yielded the 10 T cell receptor beta chains listed below, sequenced in a study of blood T cell repertoires in COVID-19. Sequencing was performed with immunoSEQ multiplex PCR; in TCRdb, only in-frame clones are kept and a portion is missing. The sample lists 180,000 or so clones; around 80% were seen once. The specimen sequenced was peripheral blood. These receptors were collected from a woman older than 75 with active or convalescent COVID-19.

This chain uses TRBV10-3 with TRBJ1-5; D gene unclear. This CDR3 contains 13 residues. Looked up from germline, CDR1 is ENHRY and CDR2 is SYGVKD. The germline V and J ends were trimmed by 5 bases and 4 bases, with 9 bases remaining between them. CDR3 residues: CAISPTSNQPQHF. The CDR3 nucleotides are TGTGCCATCAGTCCTACTTCTAATCAGCCCCAGCATTTT.

The chain is built from TRBV12-3 or TRBV12-4 and TRBJ1-2; D remains ambiguous. The ends were cut back, 4 bases at V and 8 bases at J, with 11 bases in the middle. This CDR3 is built from 12 residues. This CDR3 reads CASSYNGGGYTF. CDR3 sequence (DNA): TGTGCCAGCAGTTATAACGGAGGAGGCTACACCTTC.

This chain joins TRBV5-4 and TRBJ2-2; perhaps TRBD2 as D (6 bases). The germline gives CDR1 SGHNT, CDR2 YYREEE (reference sequence). V gave up 2 bases and J gave up 3 bases, with 11 bases separating them. The CDR3 runs to 15 residues. As DNA, the CDR3 is TGTGCCAGCAGCTTTCAAACGGGGGACACCGGGGAGCTGTTTTTT. Translating it yields CASSFQTGDTGELFF.

This clone was recorded at least ten times. The rearrangement links TRBV7-2 to TRBJ1-2; 8 bases are shared with TRBD1. There are 13 residues in the CDR3. The germline gives CDR1 SGHTA, CDR2 FQGNSA. V gave up 5 bases and J gave up 5 bases; unmatched junction bases: 4. CDR3: CASSGQGGYGYTF. The CDR3 DNA reads TGTGCCAGCAGCGGACAGGGAGGGTATGGCTACACCTTC.

The rearrangement uses TRBV12-3 or TRBV12-4 and TRBJ2-3; no firm D call. Trimming removed 3 bases from V and 4 bases from J, with 5 bases in between. The length of the CDR3 is 12 residues. The CDR3 bases are TGTGCCAGCAGTTTTCGGGCAGATACGCAGTATTTT. Amino acids: CASSFRADTQYF.

This chain connects TRBV4-1 to TRBJ2-7; no firm D call. The CDR3 totals 15 residues. V lost 0 bases to trimming and J lost 3 bases, with 12 bases between them. Germline V gene data show CDR1 as MGHRA and CDR2 as YSYEKL. The CDR3 region has the DNA TGCGCCAGCAGCCAAGAGTCCGGCAGACACTACGAGCAGTACTTC. It specifies CASSQESGRHYEQYF.

The chain recombines TRBV7-8 with TRBJ2-3; TRBD1 is a possible D gene (5 bases). Germline CDR1 and CDR2: SGHVS and FQNEAQ. Trimming removed 7 bases from V and 2 bases from J, with 16 bases in between. The CDR3 covers 15 residues. This CDR3 is CASTPGPLSTDTQYF. In nucleotides, the CDR3 is TGTGCCAGCACCCCAGGGCCCTTATCCACAGATACGCAGTATTTT.

In this sample, this clone turned up once. V usage is TRBV4-2 and J usage is TRBJ2-7; D call uncertain. Germline-derived CDR1 and CDR2 are LGHNA and YNFKEQ. The V gene lost 4 bases and the J gene lost 2 bases, with 9 bases spanning the gap. This CDR3 is built from 13 residues. This chain's CDR3 is CASSPQGAYEQYF. Here the CDR3 DNA reads TGTGCCAGCAGCCCGCAAGGAGCCTACGAGCAGTACTTC.

This clone was observed once. The chain recombines TRBV5-1 with TRBJ1-1; D might be TRBD1 (6 bases). This CDR3 comprises 15 residues. Looked up from germline, CDR1 is SGHRS and CDR2 is YFSETQ. Trimming stripped 0 bases from V and 8 bases from J, with 17 bases between. This chain's CDR3 is CASSLELRRTDEAFF. CDR3 coding DNA: TGCGCCAGCAGCTTGGAACTCCGTCGGACAGACGAAGCTTTCTTT.

The rearrangement uses TRBV5-1 and TRBJ2-3; 8 nucleotides align to TRBD1. The germline V gene has CDR1 SGHRS and CDR2 YFSETQ. The CDR3 extends over 15 amino acids. After removal of 4 bases from V and 3 bases from J, the junction contained 7 bases not matched to a gene. This CDR3 is CASSAMGQVTDTQYF. CDR3 coding DNA: TGCGCCAGCAGCGCTATGGGACAGGTGACAGATACGCAGTATTTT.